This entry lists 23 T cell receptor beta chains sequenced from one sample in a study of graft-versus-host responses after intestinal transplantation. Clones were sequenced by immunoSEQ multiplex PCR, and TCRdb holds only the in-frame ones, with some missing. The sample carries about 96,000 clones, 92% recorded once. These receptors' targets are unknown. Source: unstimulated CD4+ T cells sorted from spleen or lymph node cells, taken before intestinal transplant. The receptor source for this set is a human donor who received an intestinal transplant.

J is TRBJ2-7 and V is TRBV5-6; 7 bases match TRBD1. V dropped 0 bases and J dropped 7; count of bases not matched to a gene: 4. The CDR3 runs 13 residues. Per germline, CDR1 SGHDT and CDR2 YYEEEE. The CDR3 nucleotides read TGTGCCAGCAGCTTGGCCACAGGGGTTGAGCAGTACTTC. Its protein product is CASSLATGVEQYF.

The rearrangement uses TRBV7-7 and TRBJ2-1, with D perhaps TRBD2 (6 bases). Trimming took off 5 bases at V and 6 bases at J, with 14 bases between the two ends. CDR1 and CDR2 (germline): SSHAT, FNYEAQ (reference sequence). The CDR3 loop spans 14 amino acids. The DNA of the CDR3 is TGTGCCAGCAGCCCCAATCCAGCGGGCAATGAGCAGTTCTTC. Its protein product is CASSPNPAGNEQFF.

The J gene is TRBJ2-7, the V gene TRBV6-5; 8 nucleotides line up with TRBD1. With V trimmed by 5 bases and J by 2 bases, 8 bases remained unmatched. Germline assignment: CDR1 MNHEY and CDR2 SVGAGI. The CDR3 is 15 amino acids. CDR3 sequence: CASSRQGRRPYEQYF. CDR3 DNA sequence: TGTGCCAGCAGTCGACAGGGGAGACGACCCTACGAGCAGTACTTC.

The genes are TRBV5-4 and TRBJ2-3; D is possibly TRBD2 (6 bases). The CDR3 is 17 amino acids. V was trimmed by 3 bases and J by 6 bases, leaving 23 bases between them. The V gene's germline CDR1 is SGHNT and CDR2 YYREEE (reference sequence). In DNA, the CDR3 is TGTGCCAGCAGCTCTTGGGGGGACCGCTTTGGGTTGGATACGCAGTATTTT. Its translation is CASSSWGDRFGLDTQYF.

The chain couples TRBV19 to TRBJ2-1; 13 nucleotides align to TRBD2. The CDR3 spans 18 residues. The ends lost 3 bases at V and 4 bases at J; junction bases unmatched: 9. Germline CDR1 reads LNHDA; CDR2 reads SQIVND (reference sequence). The CDR3 DNA reads TGTGCCAGTAGTATGAGGCCGGGACTAGCGGGAAGTTACAATGAGCAGTTCTTC. Translated: CASSMRPGLAGSYNEQFF.

This chain uses TRBV19 with TRBJ1-2; 9 bases line up with TRBD1. The CDR3 runs 16 residues. J was trimmed by 3 bases and V by 2 bases; bases with no gene match: 7. The germline V gene has CDR1 LNHDA and CDR2 SQIVND (reference sequence). Here the CDR3 DNA reads TGTGCCAGTAGTATACGGTACAGGGGGCGCGACTATGGCTACACCTTC. Its protein is CASSIRYRGRDYGYTF.

The chain is built from TRBV6-5 and TRBJ2-5, with a possible D match to TRBD2 (7 bases). Germline V gene sequence: CDR1 MNHEY, CDR2 SVGAGI. The CDR3 consists of 15 residues. The V end lost 2 bases, the J end lost 2 bases, and 12 bases lay between the germline ends. The CDR3 DNA reads as TGTGCCAGCAGTTACATCAGGGGAGGGCAAGAGACCCAGTACTTC. Its protein is CASSYIRGGQETQYF.

This clone was seen more than once but under ten times. The chain links TRBV4-3 to TRBJ2-3; 11 bases are a match to TRBD2. The CDR3 runs 14 residues. Germline lookup yields CDR1 LGHNA and CDR2 YSLEER. J was trimmed by 15 bases and V by 0 bases; bases with no gene match: 8. CDR3 sequence (DNA): TGCGCCAGCAGCCAAGATCCCCTAGCGGGGGGTTTATATTTT. It codes for CASSQDPLAGGLYF.

The rearrangement links TRBV5-1 to TRBJ2-7; 8 bases align to TRBD1. The V and J ends lost 0 bases and 4 bases, in that order; junction bases with no gene match: 3. From germline, CDR1 is SGHRS and CDR2 YFSETQ. The CDR3 has 14 amino acids. The CDR3 bases are TGCGCCAGCAGCTTGGGGACAGGGAGATACGAGCAGTACTTC. Translated: CASSLGTGRYEQYF.

This chain uses TRBV9 with TRBJ2-5, with D tentatively TRBD1 (6 bases). In germline, CDR1 is SGDLS, CDR2 YYNGEE. The V end lost 0 bases, the J end lost 6 bases, and 12 bases lay between the germline ends. The CDR3 has 14 residues. This CDR3 reads CASSVAGRGKTQYF. CDR3 nucleotides: TGTGCCAGCAGCGTAGCAGGCAGGGGAAAGACCCAGTACTTC.

This clone was seen a single time. This sequence joins TRBV5-1 and TRBJ1-4; D is undetermined. The CDR3 contains 15 residues. Trimming pared 0 bases from V and 0 bases from J, leaving 6 bases between. Germline CDR1 SGHRS, CDR2 YFSETQ. The CDR3 sequence: CASSLGRATNEKLFF. The CDR3 DNA is TGCGCCAGCAGCTTGGGGCGGGCAACTAATGAAAAACTGTTTTTT.

The rearrangement links TRBV4-2 to TRBJ2-7, with a weak D call TRBD2 (6 bases). This CDR3 comprises 15 residues. Trimming removed 4 bases from V and 2 bases from J, with 15 bases in between. Per the germline V gene, CDR1 is LGHNA and CDR2 is YNFKEQ. The CDR3 sequence is CASSPRGTPAYEQYF. DNA for the CDR3: TGTGCCAGCAGCCCCCGTGGGACTCCAGCCTACGAGCAGTACTTC.

J is TRBJ2-5 and V is TRBV6-1; 11 bases align to TRBD2. CDR3 length: 18 residues. Germline CDR1 reads MNHNS; CDR2 reads SASEGT. V dropped 2 bases and J dropped 4; count of bases not matched to a gene: 12. CDR3 bases: TGTGCCAGCAGTGAAACTCGAGTAGCGGGGGGGCTGGGAGAGACCCAGTACTTC. As protein: CASSETRVAGGLGETQYF.

The V call is TRBV7-2, the J call TRBJ2-7; TRBD2 aligns across 13 bases. The CDR3 spans 16 residues. Looked up from germline, CDR1 is SGHTA and CDR2 is FQGNSA. With V trimmed by 5 bases and J by 3 bases, 7 bases remained unmatched. The CDR3 loop is CASSPLGLAGLYEQYF. Written as DNA, the CDR3 is TGTGCCAGCAGCCCCTTGGGACTAGCGGGGCTCTACGAGCAGTACTTC.

A single count supports this clone. The gene calls are TRBV5-1 and TRBJ1-3; TRBD1 might be the D (5 bases). The CDR3 consists of 15 residues. V was trimmed by 4 bases and J by 0 bases, leaving 11 bases between them. The V gene's germline CDR1 is SGHRS and CDR2 YFSETQ. CDR3 in DNA: TGCGCCAGCAGCCTAGGGGCCCTCTCTGGAAACACCATATATTTT. This gives the protein CASSLGALSGNTIYF.

This sequence joins TRBV15 and TRBJ2-1; the D gene is possibly TRBD1 (6 bases). The CDR3 is 15 amino acids. Trimming cost V 5 bases and J 3 bases, with 14 bases left between them. Germline CDR1 reads LNHNV; CDR2 reads YYDKDF (reference sequence). DNA for the CDR3: TGTGCCACCAGCCGAAGACAGGCGAACTACAATGAGCAGTTCTTC. This translates into CATSRRQANYNEQFF.

The chain combines TRBV28 with TRBJ2-7, with D maybe TRBD2 (5 bases). CDR1 is MDHEN, CDR2 SYDVKM, per germline. With 6 bases removed from V and 2 bases from J, the gap between germline ends came to 17 bases. This CDR3 spans 15 amino acids. The CDR3 spells CASSKPDGGTYEQYF. In DNA form, the CDR3 reads TGTGCCAGCAGCAAACCGGACGGAGGCACCTACGAGCAGTACTTC.

This sequence joins TRBV5-1 and TRBJ2-2; 11 bases are shared with TRBD2. The CDR3 has 17 amino acids. V was clipped by 5 bases and J by 6 bases; unmatched bases: 12. Per the germline V gene, CDR1 is SGHRS and CDR2 is YFSETQ. The CDR3 is CASRFLVAGGRSGELFF. CDR3 DNA: TGCGCCAGCAGATTTTTGGTAGCGGGGGGGCGCTCCGGGGAGCTGTTTTTT. Filled out from reference TRBV5-1 and TRBJ2-2, the complete variable domain reads KAGVTQTPRYLIKTRGQQVTLSCSPISGHRSVSWYQQTPGQGLQFLFEYFSETQRNKGNFPGRFSGRQFSNSRSEMNVSTLELGDSALYLCASRFLVAGGRSGELFFGEGSRLTVL.

This chain joins TRBV2 and TRBJ2-3; D is undetermined. Per germline, CDR1 SNHLY and CDR2 FYNNEI. This CDR3 has 15 residues. Trimming removed 4 bases from V and 2 bases from J, with 13 bases in between. Here the CDR3 reads CASSGHRPITDTQYF. The CDR3 DNA is TGTGCCAGCAGTGGACACAGACCAATCACAGATACGCAGTATTTT. The full variable domain, with the rest looked up from reference TRBV2 and TRBJ2-3, is EPEVTQTPSHQVTQMGQEVILRCVPISNHLYFYWYRQILGQKVEFLVSFYNNEISEKSEIFDDQFSVERPDGSNFTLKIRSTKLEDSAMYFCASSGHRPITDTQYFGPGTRLTVL.

On this clone: No DNA is shown, since the ends of the CDR3 on it are uncertain; the CDR3 is the one TCRdb lists. The genes are TRBV9 and TRBJ2-3; TRBD1, the table's D call, lacks a check against the DNA. The CDR3 numbers 15 amino acids, ends counted. Germline CDR1 reads SGDLS; CDR2 reads YYNGEE. Here the CDR3 reads CASSSGLSAPDTQYF.

This chain joins TRBV2 and TRBJ1-1, with TRBD1 matching 11 bases. Germline CDR1 is SNHLY and CDR2 is FYNNEI. Germline trimming cut 5 bases from V and 0 bases from J; bases unmatched to any gene: 8. This CDR3 is 17 amino acids long. This CDR3 is CASSTQGQGALNTEAFF. The CDR3 DNA follows: TGTGCCAGCAGTACCCAAGGACAGGGGGCATTGAACACTGAAGCTTTCTTT.

This rearrangement joins TRBV25-1 to TRBJ2-3; 10 bases fit TRBD1. The germline CDR1 and CDR2 sequences are MGHDK and SYGVNS. This CDR3 is 15 amino acids long. The V and J ends lost 3 bases and 4 bases, in that order; junction bases with no gene match: 4. The CDR3 loop reads CASSDSGQGADTQYF. CDR3 coding DNA: TGTGCCAGCAGTGACTCAGGACAGGGGGCAGATACGCAGTATTTT.

The gene calls are TRBV28 and TRBJ1-2; D is unclear. The CDR3 totals 12 residues. Trimming cost V 4 bases and J 5 bases, with 8 bases left between them. The germline gives CDR1 MDHEN, CDR2 SYDVKM. CDR3 coding DNA: TGTGCCAGCAGTTGGCAGTTTTATGGCTACACCTTC. Protein product: CASSWQFYGYTF.